This T cell receptor beta chain was observed in a study of blood T cell repertoires in COVID-19. Study information: COVID-19 samples, acute and convalescent, were from the United States, Italy and Spain.

The V and J ends lost 2 bases and 0 bases respectively, with 8 bases between them. Germline CDR1 is MNHNS and CDR2 is SASEGT. The length of the CDR3 is 14 residues. Original methodology: Scientists estimated how many nucleated cells there were by amplifying reference gene primers. Measured with immunoSEQ multiplex PCR; TCRdb has only the in-frame clones, and not every one. The V and J calls and clone size are taken from that table; D and trimming were inferred from the DNA. Among about 300,000 clones listed, more than 80% were seen once. This sequence originates from a man younger than 35 who had recovered from COVID-19. The sample was peripheral blood. This chain joins TRBV6-1 and TRBJ2-7; D uncertain. The CDR3 region has the DNA TGTGCCAGCAGTGAACCCCGTCTCTCCTACGAGCAGTACTTC. This gives the protein CASSEPRLSYEQYF.